What follows are 24 T cell receptor beta chains derived from one specimen sequenced in a study of T cells in Graves' hyperthyroidism and ophthalmopathy. TCR beta CDR3 regions were amplified from RNA transcripts. A set of HTBI primers served as the primers for a first-round RT-PCR of the TCR CDR3. A single record per CDR3 protein comes from TCRdb applying MiXCR to the multiplex PCR reads. The profile shows approximately 530,000 distinct CDR3 sequences, around 20% of them singletons. Sequenced input: blood. These receptors were taken from a man aged 35 to 55 with Graves' ophthalmopathy.

This clonotype was observed at least ten times. This sequence joins TRBV28 and TRBJ2-4; 8 positions agree with TRBD2. The CDR3 consists of 15 residues. Germline V gene sequence: CDR1 MDHEN, CDR2 SYDVKM. The V and J ends lost 5 bases and 5 bases, in that order; junction bases with no gene match: 8. CDR3 nucleotide sequence: TGTGCCAGCAGTCCCGGAGGAGCGGGAGAAAACATTCAGTACTTC. Its translation is CASSPGGAGENIQYF. Using reference TRBV28 and TRBJ2-4 for the parts outside the CDR3, the full variable domain is DVKVTQSSRYLVKRTGEKVFLECVQDMDHENMFWYRQDPGLGLRLIYFSYDVKMKEKGDIPEGYSVSREKKERFSLILESASTNQTSMYLCASSPGGAGENIQYFGAGTRLSVL.

The chain joins TRBV7-9 to TRBJ2-2, with 8 positions matching TRBD2. Looked up from germline, CDR1 is SEHNR and CDR2 is FQNEAQ (reference sequence). The junction had 12 bases not matched to a gene; V was cut back by 6 bases and J by 6 bases. The CDR3 consists of 16 residues. The CDR3, as DNA: TGTGCCAGCAGTTACTTCGGAGGACTAGCCGCCGGGGAGCTGTTTTTT. Translated, it gives CASSYFGGLAAGELFF.

The rearrangement joins TRBV20-1 to TRBJ2-5, with 9 nucleotides matching TRBD2. V lost 6 bases, J lost 5 bases, and 7 bases stayed unmatched. CDR3 length: 13 residues. Germline values: CDR1 DFQATT, CDR2 SNEGSKA (reference sequence). The CDR3 bases are TGCAGTGCCGGGCGGGGGGGATGGGAGACCCAGTACTTC. Translation gives CSAGRGGWETQYF.

In the case of this clonotype: This may be a read error, as it is one base from a much larger clone. This sequence joins TRBV12-3 or TRBV12-4 and TRBJ2-5, with 7 nucleotides matching TRBD2. The CDR3 runs to 14 residues. The trim removed 5 bases at V and 5 bases at J, leaving 8 bases unmatched. The CDR3 here is CASSTTGGSETQYF. Written as DNA, the CDR3 is TGTGCCAGCAGTACTACTGGCGGGAGTGAGACCCAGTACTTC.

This CDR3 reads CASSLRLVGGHNEQFF. The CDR3, as DNA: TGTGCCAGCAGTTTAAGGTTGGTTGGGGGACACAATGAGCAGTTCTTC. The rearrangement links TRBV27 to TRBJ2-1; the D gene could be TRBD1 or TRBD2 (5 bases each). The V end lost 2 bases, the J end lost 5 bases, and 16 bases lay between the germline ends. The germline V gene has CDR1 MNHEY and CDR2 SMNVEV (reference sequence). The CDR3 is 16 residues long.

This clonotype was found many times. V and J are TRBV3-1 and TRBJ2-1; TRBD1 or TRBD2 may be the D gene (6 bases each). Germline V gene lookup returns CDR1 LGHDT and CDR2 YNNKEL (reference sequence). Between the trimmed V and J ends, which lost 0 bases and 4 bases, there was a span of 19 bases. The CDR3 runs to 18 residues. The CDR3 DNA reads TGTGCCAGCAGCCAAGATTGGGGGGCGGGACGGGGGTACAATGAGCAGTTCTTC. Translated: CASSQDWGAGRGYNEQFF.

This clonotype was observed many times. The rearrangement uses TRBV18 and TRBJ1-6; a possible D gene is TRBD1 (5 bases). Germline V gene sequence: CDR1 KGHSH, CDR2 LQKENI. The CDR3 runs to 15 residues. Deletions cut 0 bases from V and 6 bases from J, with 9 bases between. In nucleotides, the CDR3 is TGTGCCAGCTCACCACCCAGGGTTGGTAATTCACCCCTCCACTTT. Its translation: CASSPPRVGNSPLHF.

This clonotype turned up a few times. The V call is TRBV28, the J call TRBJ2-7; 10 positions match TRBD2. CDR3 size: 15 residues. CDR1 MDHEN and CDR2 SYDVKM come from the germline V gene. The junction had 8 bases not matched to a gene; V was cut back by 2 bases and J by 7 bases. The DNA of the CDR3 is TGTGCCAGCAGTTTAGCTAGCGGGAGTGGTTCGGAGCAGTACTTC. This encodes CASSLASGSGSEQYF.

This clonotype was counted at least ten times. The V gene is TRBV7-2, the J gene TRBJ2-1, with 7 bases identical to TRBD1. After removal of 1 base from V and 4 bases from J, the junction contained 4 bases not matched to a gene. CDR1 SGHTA and CDR2 FQGNSA come from the germline V gene. CDR3 length: 15 residues. In DNA form, the CDR3 reads TGTGCCAGCAGCTTAGTGATGGGACAGTACAATGAGCAGTTCTTC. Translation: CASSLVMGQYNEQFF.

Of note for this clonotype: A much larger clonotype is one base distant, so this may be a read error. This chain connects TRBV4-2 to TRBJ2-1, with D possibly matching TRBD2 (6 bases). The V gene lost 2 bases and the J gene lost 3 bases, with 8 bases spanning the gap. Germline V gene data show CDR1 as LGHNA and CDR2 as YNFKEQ. The CDR3 totals 14 residues. CDR3 sequence (DNA): TGTGCCAGCAGCCAACCGGGAGTCTACAATGAGCAGTTCTTC. It encodes CASSQPGVYNEQFF.

At least ten counts were recorded for this clonotype. The chain links TRBV12-3 or TRBV12-4 to TRBJ1-3; D perhaps matches TRBD1 (6 bases). There are 14 residues in the CDR3. Trimming removed 4 bases at V and 3 bases at J, with 10 bases between. CDR3 DNA sequence: TGTGCCAGCAGTTACGGGGGCAGTGGAAACACCATATATTTT. Residues: CASSYGGSGNTIYF.

This clonotype was detected many times. The chain joins TRBV20-1 to TRBJ2-5; TRBD1 agrees at 8 bases. CDR3 length equals 14 residues. Trimming removed 3 bases from V and 4 bases from J; junction bases left unmatched: 7. Germline-derived CDR1 and CDR2 are DFQATT and SNEGSKA (reference sequence). The CDR3 is CSARVQGAGETQYF. CDR3 bases: TGCAGTGCTAGGGTCCAGGGGGCGGGAGAGACCCAGTACTTC.

This chain connects TRBV5-1 to TRBJ2-5; the D gene is possibly TRBD1 (5 bases). The V end lost 4 bases, the J end lost 6 bases, and 13 bases lay between the germline ends. Germline CDR1 SGHRS, CDR2 YFSETQ. The CDR3 totals 13 residues. The CDR3 sequence is CASSGADQKTQYF. In DNA form, the CDR3 reads TGCGCCAGCAGCGGGGCCGATCAGAAGACCCAGTACTTC. The full variable domain, in which reference TRBV5-1 and TRBJ2-5 provide the parts outside the CDR3, is KAGVTQTPRYLIKTRGQQVTLSCSPISGHRSVSWYQQTPGQGLQFLFEYFSETQRNKGNFPGRFSGRQFSNSRSEMNVSTLELGDSALYLCASSGADQKTQYFGPGTRLLVL.

A single count supports this clonotype. The chain joins TRBV20-1 to TRBJ2-1; 9 bases fit TRBD2. This CDR3 comprises 16 residues. The germline gives CDR1 DFQATT, CDR2 SNEGSKA (reference sequence). Unmatched junction bases numbered 19, after V lost 4 bases and J lost 12 bases. For the CDR3, the DNA is TGCAGTGCTACCCGAGGGGCGGGAGGGCCCAGAGTTGGGCAGTTCTTC. This translates into CSATRGAGGPRVGQFF.

This clonotype showed up many times. The chain carries TRBV6-1 and TRBJ1-1, with D possibly being TRBD1 (6 bases). Trimming removed 6 bases from V and 0 bases from J, with 14 bases in between. Germline V gene data show CDR1 as MNHNS and CDR2 as SASEGT. The CDR3 is made up of 15 amino acids. The CDR3 bases are TGTGCCAGCAGCCTGTACAGGGTCATGAACACTGAAGCTTTCTTT. Its protein product is CASSLYRVMNTEAFF.

This clonotype was seen a few times. This chain uses TRBV7-9 with TRBJ1-2; D might be TRBD1 (6 bases). Germline V gene data show CDR1 as SEHNR and CDR2 as FQNEAQ (reference sequence). The CDR3 length is 15 residues. The V and J ends lost 4 bases and 7 bases respectively, with 19 bases between them. This chain's CDR3 is CASSSSTGQEGGYTF. The CDR3 DNA sequence: TGTGCCAGCAGCTCTTCGACAGGCCAGGAAGGTGGCTACACCTTC.

The CDR3 sequence: CASTNPGETQYF. CDR3 nucleotide sequence: TGTGCCAGCACCAACCCTGGGGAAACTCAGTACTTC. The chain couples TRBV6-2 or TRBV6-3 to TRBJ2-5; no clear D gene. Germline lookup yields CDR1 MNHEY and CDR2 SVGEGT. V was pared by 7 bases and J by 11 bases, with 17 bases between. The CDR3 contains 12 residues.

This chain joins TRBV5-1 and TRBJ2-5, with D perhaps TRBD2 (5 bases). CDR1 is SGHRS, CDR2 YFSETQ, per germline. This CDR3 comprises 15 residues. The germline V and J ends were trimmed by 4 bases and 5 bases, with 18 bases remaining between them. The CDR3 nucleotides are TGCGCCAGCAGCCCCGACGGGATAGGTGGCGAGACCCAGTACTTC. This translates into CASSPDGIGGETQYF.

This clonotype showed up many times. The chain carries TRBV6-1 and TRBJ2-1; D is possibly TRBD1 (6 bases). The CDR3 runs 13 residues. Germline CDR1 and CDR2: MNHNS and SASEGT. Trimming took off 5 bases at V and 8 bases at J, with 13 bases between the two ends. Written as DNA, the CDR3 is TGTGCCAGCAGTTACCTCAGGGGATATGAGCAGTTCTTC. Protein sequence: CASSYLRGYEQFF.

In its sample, this clonotype was seen many times. The rearrangement uses TRBV6-1 and TRBJ2-3; 13 bases map to TRBD2. Germline CDR1 reads MNHNS; CDR2 reads SASEGT. V shed 5 bases and J 5 bases; nucleotides not matched to a gene: 7. The CDR3 totals 16 residues. CDR3 sequence reads: CASSPTSGRAGDTQYF. The CDR3 DNA is TGTGCCAGCAGTCCCACTAGCGGGAGGGCCGGAGATACGCAGTATTTT.

At least ten counts were recorded for this clonotype. The chain recombines TRBV2 with TRBJ2-2; TRBD1 or TRBD2 may be the D gene (5 bases each). Per germline, CDR1 SNHLY and CDR2 FYNNEI. CDR3 length: 15 amino acids. The V and J ends lost 2 bases and 4 bases respectively, with 11 bases between them. The CDR3 coding sequence is TGTGCCAGCAGTGAACTGGTTGGGGGCACCGGGGAGCTGTTTTTT. The encoded protein is CASSELVGGTGELFF. Together with reference TRBV2 and TRBJ2-2, the CDR3 gives the full variable domain: EPEVTQTPSHQVTQMGQEVILRCVPISNHLYFYWYRQILGQKVEFLVSFYNNEISEKSEIFDDQFSVERPDGSNFTLKIRSTKLEDSAMYFCASSELVGGTGELFFGEGSRLTVL.

Concerning this clonotype itself: The germline gene is not matched at one end of the junction; a read error may be the cause. The V gene is TRBV6-5, the J gene TRBJ1-2; D uncertain. The CDR3 is 13 residues long. Germline values: CDR1 MNHEY, CDR2 SVGAGI. The CDR3 reads CASSSSGVVGCTF. Here the CDR3 DNA reads TGTGCCAGCAGTTCCTCTGGAGTGGTTGGCTGCACCTTC.

This clonotype was detected many times. The chain has TRBV28 and TRBJ1-6; no clear D. CDR3 length equals 18 residues. The V end lost 3 bases, the J end lost 0 bases, and 15 bases lay between the germline ends. Germline values: CDR1 MDHEN, CDR2 SYDVKM. Here the CDR3 DNA reads TGTGCCAGCAGTTTTAGACACCCCACGGTCTCCTATAATTCACCCCTCCACTTT. Its protein is CASSFRHPTVSYNSPLHF. Full variable domain (missing parts from reference TRBV28 and TRBJ1-6): DVKVTQSSRYLVKRTGEKVFLECVQDMDHENMFWYRQDPGLGLRLIYFSYDVKMKEKGDIPEGYSVSREKKERFSLILESASTNQTSMYLCASSFRHPTVSYNSPLHFGNGTRLTVT.

The gene calls are TRBV19 and TRBJ2-5; D gene ambiguous. The CDR3 is 15 amino acids. Trimming stripped 2 bases from V and 2 bases from J, with 12 bases between. Germline V gene sequence: CDR1 LNHDA, CDR2 SQIVND (reference sequence). CDR3 loop: CASSIYGGPQETQYF. CDR3 DNA: TGTGCCAGTAGTATATACGGCGGACCGCAAGAGACCCAGTACTTC.